Below are 19 T cell receptor beta chains sequenced from a single sample in a study of glioma-infiltrating T cells. TCR alpha and beta CDR3 regions were amplified from RNA using iRepertoire nested multiplex PCR. TCRdb redid the calling of the multiplex PCR reads with MiXCR, one entry per CDR3 protein. Seen here are tens of thousands of distinct CDR3 sequences, about 25% observed once, and the top ten hold roughly 6.7%. Material for sequencing was glioma tissue, nonneoplastic brain tissue, or PBMCs (not recorded which). Source of these receptors: a human donor with low-grade glioma or glioblastoma, undergoing nonglioma brain surgery, or in good health (not recorded which).

A word on this clonotype: Without the conserved terminal phenylalanine or tryptophan, this CDR3 likely stems from a read error. In nucleotides, the CDR3 is TGTGCCAGCAACGGACCGGGGGCATATCAGCCCCAGCATCTT. Translation: CASNGPGAYQPQHL. The chain recombines TRBV7-6 with TRBJ1-5, with a possible D match to TRBD1 (6 bases). The CDR3 is made up of 14 amino acids. CDR1 SGHVS and CDR2 FNYEAQ come from the germline V gene. The V gene lost 7 bases and the J gene lost 5 bases, with 15 bases spanning the gap.

This clonotype was seen many times. The chain uses TRBV4-1 and TRBJ2-5; D might be TRBD1 or TRBD2, each matching 5 bases. The length of the CDR3 is 16 residues. Germline V gene sequence: CDR1 MGHRA, CDR2 YSYEKL. V was pared by 0 bases and J by 1 base, with 12 bases between. The CDR3 sequence is CASSQEGAGSQETQYF. Written as DNA, the CDR3 is TGCGCCAGCAGCCAAGAAGGGGCAGGGAGCCAAGAGACCCAGTACTTC.

This clonotype was detected many times. The rearrangement links TRBV7-9 to TRBJ1-1; D possibly corresponds to TRBD1 (5 bases). The CDR3 covers 16 residues. V shed 3 bases and J shed 1 base, with 15 bases lying between them. Per the germline V gene, CDR1 is SEHNR and CDR2 is FQNEAQ (reference sequence). Written as DNA, the CDR3 is TGTGCCAGCAGCTTTAGACAGACTAGCGCGAACACTGAAGCTTTCTTT. This sequence encodes CASSFRQTSANTEAFF.

In the case of this clonotype: A read error is possible here, since a much larger clone lies one base away. The V and J genes are TRBV18 and TRBJ2-3; 11 positions agree with TRBD1. This CDR3 region has 15 residues. The germline gives CDR1 KGHSH, CDR2 LQKENI. Written as DNA, the CDR3 is TGTGCCAGCTCACCCGGACAGGGGGCCGGAGATACGAAGTATTTT. Translated: CASSPGQGAGDTKYF.

Many counts were recorded for this clonotype. The chain uses TRBV27 and TRBJ1-3; D is unclear. V was shortened by 5 bases and J by 0 bases, with 14 bases between the two germline ends. The germline gives CDR1 MNHEY, CDR2 SMNVEV (reference sequence). The CDR3 is made up of 16 amino acids. The CDR3 bases are TGTGCCAGCAGTCAACACGCCCCTAGCTCTGGAAACACCATATATTTT. This gives the protein CASSQHAPSSGNTIYF.

The gene calls are TRBV2 and TRBJ2-7, with D maybe TRBD2 (6 bases). Germline CDR1 SNHLY, CDR2 FYNNEI. The germline V and J ends were trimmed by 6 bases and 1 base, with 13 bases remaining between them. This CDR3 has 14 residues. The CDR3 sequence: CASSGTEPSYEQYF. The CDR3 DNA sequence: TGTGCCAGCAGCGGGACTGAGCCTTCCTACGAGCAGTACTTC.

This clonotype occurred many times. The chain joins TRBV6-2 or TRBV6-3 to TRBJ1-1; D gene unclear. The germline V gene encodes CDR1 MNHEY and CDR2 SVGEGT. The CDR3 consists of 14 residues. Trimming shortened V by 3 bases and J by 0 bases, and 8 bases separated the two germline ends. CDR3 nucleotide sequence: TGTGCCAGCAGTTATGGGCACTTGAACACTGAAGCTTTCTTT. Its translation: CASSYGHLNTEAFF.

Of note for this clonotype: Mismatch with germline at one junction end may stem from a read error. The genes are TRBV7-9 and TRBJ2-4, with 7 bases matching TRBD2. The CDR3 has 17 amino acids. In germline, CDR1 is SEHNR, CDR2 FQNEAQ (reference sequence). The CDR3 sequence is CASSLAKGGLVKNIQYF. The CDR3 DNA is TGTGCCAGCAGCCTAGCAAAGGGAGGGCTAGTCAAAAACATTCAGTACTTC.

This clonotype was counted between two and nine times. The junction departs from germline at one end; a sequencing error may be responsible. The V and J genes are TRBV18 and TRBJ1-5; TRBD1 is a possible D gene (5 bases). Germline-derived CDR1 and CDR2 are KGHSH and LQKENI. The CDR3 runs to 14 residues. In DNA, the CDR3 is TGTGCCAGCTCACCTACAGGTGGTAATCAACCCCAGCATTTT. Its protein is CASSPTGGNQPQHF.

The chain couples TRBV14 to TRBJ1-1, with D perhaps matching TRBD1 (6 bases). The ends were cut back, 4 bases at V and 0 bases at J, with 15 bases in the middle. Germline V gene lookup returns CDR1 SGHDN and CDR2 FVKESK. This CDR3 is built from 16 residues. CDR3 sequence: CASSLVMGAMNTEAFF. The CDR3 DNA follows: TGTGCCAGCAGCCTCGTAATGGGGGCCATGAACACTGAAGCTTTCTTT.

The sample holds many counts of this clonotype. This chain links TRBV29-1 with TRBJ1-5; TRBD1 agrees at 7 bases. CDR3 length equals 15 residues. Trimming at V came to 2 bases and at J to 0 bases, leaving 4 bases not matched to a gene. The V gene's germline CDR1 is SQVTM and CDR2 ANQGSEA. The CDR3 loop reads CSVETGTDSNQPQHF. Written as DNA, the CDR3 is TGCAGCGTTGAAACTGGGACAGATAGCAATCAGCCCCAGCATTTT.

This clonotype was recorded many times. The chain is built from TRBV27 and TRBJ2-1; perhaps TRBD2 as D (5 bases). CDR3 size: 18 residues. Trimming removed 3 bases at V and 0 bases at J, with 18 bases between. The V gene's germline CDR1 is MNHEY and CDR2 SMNVEV (reference sequence). In nucleotides, the CDR3 is TGTGCCAGCAGTTTGGGCGGACCGCTGGGGAGCTCCTACAATGAGCAGTTCTTC. This encodes CASSLGGPLGSSYNEQFF.

In its sample, this clonotype was seen a few times. V is TRBV7-9 and J is TRBJ2-7; 7 nucleotides align to TRBD1. The CDR3 has 15 amino acids. The J segment lost 2 bases and the V segment lost 6 bases, leaving 10 bases of the junction unmatched. The germline V gene has CDR1 SEHNR and CDR2 FQNEAQ (reference sequence). The DNA for the CDR3 is TGTGCCAGCAGTCTTACACAGGGGACCACCTACGAGCAGTACTTC. It codes for CASSLTQGTTYEQYF.

This clonotype was counted many times. The chain carries TRBV24-1 and TRBJ2-1; 8 nucleotides agree with TRBD1. The germline V gene encodes CDR1 KGHDR and CDR2 SFDVKD. This CDR3 has 13 residues. The junction had 3 bases not matched to a gene; V was cut back by 10 bases and J by 2 bases. The CDR3 here is CATGQGPYNEQFF. The CDR3 DNA reads as TGTGCCACAGGACAGGGCCCCTACAATGAGCAGTTCTTC.

The rearrangement links TRBV12-3 or TRBV12-4 to TRBJ2-7; D might be TRBD1 or TRBD2, each matching 5 bases. The CDR3 is 14 residues long. V dropped 8 bases and J dropped 0 bases, with 14 bases sitting between them. CDR3: CASPGPMSSYEQYF. CDR3 nucleotides: TGTGCCAGCCCGGGACCGATGAGCTCCTACGAGCAGTACTTC.

This clonotype was detected a few times. This chain links TRBV5-4 with TRBJ1-6, with TRBD1 matching over 8 bases. Germline V gives CDR1 SGHNT, CDR2 YYREEE (reference sequence). This CDR3 is built from 15 residues. V shed 1 base and J 9 bases; nucleotides not matched to a gene: 6. This CDR3 is CASSLIQGAVSPLHF. CDR3 nucleotides: TGTGCCAGCAGCTTGATCCAGGGGGCTGTTTCACCCCTCCACTTT.

V and J are TRBV2 and TRBJ2-1, with D perhaps matching TRBD1 or TRBD2 (5 bases each). V gave up 4 bases and J gave up 1 base, with 8 bases separating them. The V gene's germline CDR1 is SNHLY and CDR2 FYNNEI. This CDR3 contains 14 residues. In nucleotides, the CDR3 is TGTGCCAGCAGTGGAGGGGTATCCTACAATGAGCAGTTCTTC. It translates to CASSGGVSYNEQFF.

This clonotype has ten or more counts. This chain connects TRBV7-2 to TRBJ1-1, with D maybe TRBD1 (6 bases). V was cut by 6 bases and J by 3 bases, with 14 bases left in between. CDR1 is SGHTA, CDR2 FQGNSA, per germline. This CDR3 spans 14 amino acids. CDR3 in amino acids: CASSPQGSYTEAFF. CDR3 coding DNA: TGTGCCAGCAGTCCACAGGGTTCGTACACTGAAGCTTTCTTT.

The sample holds many counts of this clonotype. The chain uses TRBV2 and TRBJ1-2; the D gene is possibly TRBD1 (6 bases). The germline CDR1 and CDR2 sequences are SNHLY and FYNNEI. V shed 6 bases and J shed 4 bases, with 15 bases lying between them. The CDR3 spans 14 residues. The CDR3 nucleotides are TGTGCCAGCAGCGAGACAGGAGGCGGCTATGGCTACACCTTC. Translating it yields CASSETGGGYGYTF.